These 24 T cell receptor beta chains originate from one sample sequenced in a study of beta chain features in type 1 diabetes. Study-wide results and caveats: Shortening of TCRB CDR3s, moderate but significant, appeared in all four CD4+ subsets of Type 1 diabetes patients.

Expressed TCRB transcripts were sequenced because the entire RNA isolate underwent reverse transcription. The assay was immunoSEQ multiplex PCR, and TCRdb's table has in-frame clones only and misses some. The sample records 250,000 or so clones, approximately 15% being singletons. Their recognized antigens are unknown. Input material: naive CD4+ T cells from blood. Receptors were obtained from a man aged 30 to 45 with type 1 diabetes.

Concerning this clone itself: This same CDR3 is encoded by further DNA sequences in the sample. The genes are TRBV7-2 and TRBJ2-7; the match to TRBD1 covers 8 bases. J gave up 0 bases and V 5 bases, and 6 bases lay outside the gene matches. Germline V gene lookup returns CDR1 SGHTA and CDR2 FQGNSA. CDR3 length: 15 residues. Here the CDR3 DNA reads TGTGCCAGCAGCCTAGGACAGGGTTCCTCCTACGAGCAGTACTTC. As protein: CASSLGQGSSYEQYF.

This clone was counted a few times. The DNA for the CDR3 is TGCAGTGCTCTCGACCCAGGTGGCTACACCTTC. Its protein product is CSALDPGGYTF. The chain recombines TRBV20-1 with TRBJ1-2, with no clear D. Germline assignment: CDR1 DFQATT and CDR2 SNEGSKA (reference sequence). The CDR3 totals 11 residues. Trimming cost V 5 bases and J 7 bases, with 11 bases left between them.

This clone turned up a few times. The chain recombines TRBV6-6 with TRBJ2-7; a possible D gene is TRBD1 (6 bases). V shed 7 bases and J shed 1 base, with 14 bases lying between them. Germline CDR1 and CDR2: MNHNY and SVGAGI (reference sequence). CDR3 length equals 14 residues. The CDR3: CASTPPGTSYEQYF. The CDR3 DNA reads TGTGCCAGCACCCCCCCAGGGACATCCTACGAGCAGTACTTC.

This clone was found a few times. The V call is TRBV6-1, the J call TRBJ1-6; D ambiguous. Germline assignment: CDR1 MNHNS and CDR2 SASEGT. This CDR3 comprises 13 residues. The ends were cut back, 8 bases at V and 7 bases at J, with 12 bases in the middle. The CDR3 DNA sequence: TGTGCCAGCCTTAGGGAGGGCAATTCACCCCTCCACTTT. Translation: CASLREGNSPLHF.

The gene calls are TRBV6-1 and TRBJ2-2; TRBD2 matches 14 bases. The germline gives CDR1 MNHNS, CDR2 SASEGT. The J segment lost 4 bases and the V segment lost 7 bases, leaving 2 bases of the junction unmatched. This CDR3 is built from 15 residues. The CDR3, as DNA: TGTGCCAGCACCGGGACTAGCGGGAGCACCGGGGAGCTGTTTTTT. Its translation: CASTGTSGSTGELFF.

This clone showed up just a few times. The chain carries TRBV29-1 and TRBJ2-5; 8 bases match TRBD2. The DNA end is more similar to TRBJ2-7, so the J call may be wrong. The CDR3 is made up of 13 amino acids. Germline values: CDR1 SQVTM, CDR2 ANQGSEA. CDR3 sequence: CSAGSGRAYEQYF. CDR3 nucleotides: TGCAGCGCCGGAAGCGGGAGAGCCTACGAGCAGTACTTC.

This chain links TRBV4-1 with TRBJ2-1; a weak D match, TRBD1 (5 bases). The CDR3 spans 14 residues. Between the trimmed V and J ends, which lost 1 base and 4 bases, there was a span of 8 bases. Germline V gene sequence: CDR1 MGHRA, CDR2 YSYEKL. The DNA of the CDR3 is TGCGCCAGCAGCCAAGCACACAGGTACAATGAGCAGTTCTTC. As protein: CASSQAHRYNEQFF.

The V gene is TRBV5-1, the J gene TRBJ1-1; a possible D gene is TRBD1 (5 bases). Germline CDR1 is SGHRS and CDR2 is YFSETQ. The CDR3 runs 14 residues. Trimming shortened V by 0 bases and J by 10 bases, and 16 bases separated the two germline ends. CDR3 amino acids: CASSLAEGALGAFF. CDR3 in DNA: TGCGCCAGCAGCTTGGCCGAAGGGGCTCTTGGAGCTTTCTTT.

This clone was counted between two and nine times. The rearrangement joins TRBV2 to TRBJ1-1, with a tentative D call TRBD1 (5 bases). The CDR3 consists of 15 residues. Germline-derived CDR1 and CDR2 are SNHLY and FYNNEI. Trimming stripped 1 base from V and 4 bases from J, with 13 bases between. The CDR3 is CASSEVSGRGTEAFF. The CDR3 DNA reads as TGTGCCAGCAGTGAAGTGTCGGGGAGGGGCACTGAAGCTTTCTTT.

The sample holds a few counts of this clone. Other DNA variants within this sample encode the same CDR3. The J gene is TRBJ2-3, the V gene TRBV18, with D uncertain. The CDR3 extends over 14 amino acids. Germline V gene sequence: CDR1 KGHSH, CDR2 LQKENI. V lost 3 bases to trimming and J lost 0 bases, with 7 bases between them. CDR3 residues: CASSPPSSTDTQYF. CDR3 nucleotides: TGTGCCAGCTCACCCCCCTCTAGCACAGATACGCAGTATTTT.

This clone has only a few counts. This chain uses TRBV6-6 with TRBJ2-7; 9 bases line up with TRBD1. Germline V gene sequence: CDR1 MNHNY, CDR2 SVGAGI (reference sequence). The CDR3 is made up of 14 amino acids. V trimming: 7 bases; J trimming: 1 base; junction bases outside the gene matches: 5. The CDR3 is CASTPTGGSYEQYF. DNA of the CDR3: TGTGCCAGCACTCCGACAGGGGGATCCTACGAGCAGTACTTC.

This clone has a handful of counts. This sequence joins TRBV30 and TRBJ2-1, with 12 bases identical to TRBD2. V shed 8 bases, J shed 6 bases, and the junction held 5 bases outside the gene matches. The germline V gene encodes CDR1 GTSNPN and CDR2 SVGIG (reference sequence). The CDR3 spans 13 residues. This chain's CDR3 is CALASGGVNEQFF. DNA of the CDR3: TGTGCCCTAGCTAGCGGGGGGGTCAATGAGCAGTTCTTC.

This clone was seen only once. The rearrangement links TRBV18 to TRBJ2-1; 8 bases are a match to TRBD2. Looked up from germline, CDR1 is KGHSH and CDR2 is LQKENI. The junction had 9 bases not matched to a gene; V was cut back by 0 bases and J by 5 bases. The CDR3 has 17 residues. As DNA, the CDR3 is TGTGCCAGCTCACCACCGTCGGGGCGGGAGGCCCACAATGAGCAGTTCTTC. The encoded protein is CASSPPSGREAHNEQFF. Using reference TRBV18 and TRBJ2-1 for the parts outside the CDR3, the full variable domain is NAGVMQNPRHLVRRRGQEARLRCSPMKGHSHVYWYRQLPEEGLKFMVYLQKENIIDESGMPKERFSAEFPKEGPSILRIQQVVRGDSAAYFCASSPPSGREAHNEQFFGPGTRLTVL.

The gene calls are TRBV6-4 and TRBJ2-6; weak D call: TRBD1 (5 bases). Germline CDR1 MRHNA, CDR2 SNTAGT. This CDR3 has 16 amino acids. Trimming cost V 2 bases and J 2 bases, with 10 bases left between them. The CDR3 loop reads CASSDQEGAGANVLTF. The CDR3 DNA reads as TGTGCCAGCAGTGACCAGGAAGGGGCTGGGGCCAACGTCCTGACTTTC.

The rearrangement links TRBV6-5 to TRBJ1-6; no clear D gene. There are 14 residues in the CDR3. Trimming pared 5 bases from V and 10 bases from J, leaving 15 bases between. Germline CDR1 reads MNHEY; CDR2 reads SVGAGI. DNA of the CDR3: TGTGCCAGCAGTCCGACATCCCCAAGGTCACCCCTCCACTTT. It specifies CASSPTSPRSPLHF.

This clone was detected only a few times. The chain uses TRBV5-4 and TRBJ1-2; a weak D match, TRBD1 (6 bases). The CDR3 totals 14 residues. CDR1 and CDR2 (germline): SGHNT, YYREEE (reference sequence). V was clipped by 0 bases and J by 2 bases, with 8 bases between them. The CDR3 DNA is TGTGCCAGCAGCTTGGTAGGGACAAACTATGGCTACACCTTC. Protein: CASSLVGTNYGYTF. The full variable domain, rest sourced from reference TRBV5-4 and TRBJ1-2, is ETGVTQSPTHLIKTRGQQVTLRCSSQSGHNTVSWYQQALGQGPQFIFQYYREEENGRGNFPPRFSGLQFPNYSSELNVNALELDDSALYLCASSLVGTNYGYTFGSGTRLTVV.

Only a few counts were recorded for this clone. The chain uses TRBV13 and TRBJ2-2; TRBD2 might be the D (5 bases). Looked up from germline, CDR1 is PRHDT and CDR2 is FYEKMQ (reference sequence). This CDR3 has 12 residues. V lost 4 bases and J lost 7, with 7 bases in between. CDR3 nucleotide sequence: TGTGCCAGCAGCTCCGGAGGCGGGGAGCTGTTTTTT. This translates into CASSSGGGELFF.

The rearrangement links TRBV18 to TRBJ2-3; D might be TRBD2 (6 bases). The CDR3 is 16 residues long. Trimming took 6 bases from V and 3 from J, leaving 19 bases between them. Germline assignment: CDR1 KGHSH and CDR2 LQKENI. The CDR3 here is CASSPISSGPTDTQYF. The CDR3 DNA is TGTGCCAGCTCGCCCATCTCAAGCGGGCCTACAGATACGCAGTATTTT.

Only a few counts were recorded for this clone. DNA for the CDR3: TGTGCCAGCAGTTCTGGGACTAGCGGGGCTTACATCACAGATACGCAGTATTTT. It codes for CASSSGTSGAYITDTQYF. This chain links TRBV27 with TRBJ2-3, with 13 nucleotides matching TRBD2. Trimming took 4 bases from V and 2 from J; bases not matched to a gene: 9. This CDR3 is built from 18 residues. Looked up from germline, CDR1 is MNHEY and CDR2 is SMNVEV (reference sequence).

The rearrangement joins TRBV5-6 to TRBJ2-3; weak D call: TRBD2 (5 bases). Germline V gene sequence: CDR1 SGHDT, CDR2 YYEEEE. The CDR3 sequence is 16 residues long. The V end lost 7 bases, the J end lost 2 bases, and 20 bases lay between the germline ends. CDR3: CASVLAVATSTDTQYF. CDR3 DNA: TGTGCCAGCGTGCTTGCGGTAGCGACTTCCACAGATACGCAGTATTTT.

The chain employs TRBV2 and TRBJ2-2; 8 bases map to TRBD1. The CDR3 consists of 16 residues. Trimming at V came to 7 bases and at J to 3 bases, leaving 10 bases not matched to a gene. Germline V gene lookup returns CDR1 SNHLY and CDR2 FYNNEI. Here the CDR3 reads CASIRQGFPHTGELFF. The CDR3 nucleotides are TGTGCCAGCATCAGACAGGGGTTTCCCCACACCGGGGAGCTGTTTTTT. Full variable domain (rest looked up from reference TRBV2 and TRBJ2-2): EPEVTQTPSHQVTQMGQEVILRCVPISNHLYFYWYRQILGQKVEFLVSFYNNEISEKSEIFDDQFSVERPDGSNFTLKIRSTKLEDSAMYFCASIRQGFPHTGELFFGEGSRLTVL.

This clone showed up just a few times. The CDR3 region is CASSLAGMIEQYF. The CDR3 DNA reads as TGTGCCAGCAGCCTAGCGGGGATGATAGAGCAGTACTTC. The chain is built from TRBV11-2 and TRBJ2-7; TRBD2 agrees at 9 bases. V dropped 5 bases and J dropped 7; count of bases not matched to a gene: 6. CDR1 and CDR2 (germline): SGHAT, FQNNGV. The CDR3 length is 13 residues.

The CDR3 region has the DNA TGTGCCAGCAGCTTATTGACAGGTCAGGACACTGAAGCTTTCTTT. Translated: CASSLLTGQDTEAFF. The chain couples TRBV11-2 to TRBJ1-1; possible D gene TRBD1, 6 bases. The CDR3 length is 15 residues. The V end lost 2 bases, the J end lost 3 bases, and 13 bases lay between the germline ends. Per germline, CDR1 SGHAT and CDR2 FQNNGV.

The chain employs TRBV5-4 and TRBJ2-1; 8 bases line up with TRBD2. CDR1 is SGHNT and CDR2 is YYREEE in the germline V gene (reference sequence). The CDR3 is made up of 15 amino acids. Trimming cost V 0 bases and J 10 bases; bases outside gene matches: 9. CDR3 bases: TGTGCCAGCAGCTTGGATCCAGCGGGAGACAGGGAGCAGTTCTTC. Translated, it gives CASSLDPAGDREQFF.